This T cell receptor (beta chain) stems from a study of blood T cell repertoires in COVID-19. About the research overall: Samples representing acute and convalescent COVID-19 were sourced from the United States, Italy and Spain. T cells, B-cell-depleted T cells, or PBMCs provided the cDNA or gDNA that served as material.

This CDR3 region has 14 residues. V was pared by 4 bases and J by 4 bases, with 5 bases of the junction left unmatched. The germline V gene has CDR1 LGHNA and CDR2 YNFKEQ. The authors' processing: Reference gene primer amplification gave estimated nucleated cell counts. The data were produced by immunoSEQ multiplex PCR, yet TCRdb's version contains in-frame clones alone and is incomplete. V and J calls and clone size follow that table, whereas D and trimming were derived from the DNA. The top ten hold 9.5% to 15% of the sample, which has about 210,000 clones, over 75% seen once. The sequenced material came from peripheral blood. This chain connects TRBV4-2 to TRBJ2-5; TRBD2 matches at 8 bases. The TCR was taken from a human donor in a cohort sampled during active COVID-19. The CDR3 protein is CASSPGTRAETQYF. The CDR3 DNA follows: TGTGCCAGCAGCCCCGGGACTAGGGCAGAGACCCAGTACTTC.